Listed below are T cell receptor beta chains from one sample, sequenced in a study of vaccination effects on CD4 cells after COVID-19. Antigens for these TCRs are unknown. Profiling relied on immunoSEQ multiplex PCR, and the TCRdb table lists in-frame clones only, not all of them. This table has 35,000 to 55,000 clones, around 70% appearing once. Sample: CD4+ T cells from PBMCs cultured without peptide, taken after COVID-19 vaccination. The receptors originated from a human donor who received a COVID-19 vaccine. The conserved cysteine and the conserved F or W are not part of the CDR3 here.

V	J	CDR3
TRBV30	TRBJ1-1	AWATGITEAF
TRBV6-6	TRBJ1-5	ASSGGTAYQPQH
TRBV6-5	TRBJ2-7	ASKGKSSYEQY
TRBV7-2	TRBJ2-7	ASSPSSYEQY
TRBV6-4	TRBJ1-2	ASSNAGGNYGYT
TRBV25-1	TRBJ2-5	ASSGGRGGQETQY
TRBV7-6	TRBJ2-1	ASSLGGSQGRNEQF
TRBV11-2	TRBJ2-1	ASSTSGTGGYNEQF
TRBV5-8	TRBJ2-3	ASSLGGRAQDTQY
TRBV6-5	TRBJ2-7	ASSTRTGRIYEQY
TRBV5-1	TRBJ2-7	ASSLAPGPKRHEQY
TRBV24-1	TRBJ2-3	ATSDGTVADTQY
TRBV5-1	TRBJ2-7	ASRAGTGGVGEQY
TRBV10-3	TRBJ1-2	AISDTNGYT
TRBV18	TRBJ2-1	ASSTGTRSEQF